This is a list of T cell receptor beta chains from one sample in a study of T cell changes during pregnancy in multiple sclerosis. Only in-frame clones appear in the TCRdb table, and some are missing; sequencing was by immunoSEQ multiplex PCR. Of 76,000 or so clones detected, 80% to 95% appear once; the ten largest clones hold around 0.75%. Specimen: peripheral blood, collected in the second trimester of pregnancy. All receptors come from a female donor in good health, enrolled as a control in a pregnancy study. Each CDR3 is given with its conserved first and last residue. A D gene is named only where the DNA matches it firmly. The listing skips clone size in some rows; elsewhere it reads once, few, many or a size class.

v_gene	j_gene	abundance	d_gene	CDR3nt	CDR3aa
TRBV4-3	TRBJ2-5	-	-	TGCGCCAGCAGCCAAGATAACGGGGGAAGAGAGACCCAGTACTTC	CASSQDNGGRETQYF
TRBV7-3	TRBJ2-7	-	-	TGTGCCAGCAGCTTTGGCCGGGAATACGAGCAGTACTTC	CASSFGREYEQYF
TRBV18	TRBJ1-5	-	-	TGTGCCAGCTCACCCTTTTTTCTCGGGAGTAGCAATCAGCCCCAGCATTTT	CASSPFFLGSSNQPQHF
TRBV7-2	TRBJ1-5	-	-	TGTGCCAGCAGCCCCGTAGGAGGGCCCCAGCATTTT	CASSPVGGPQHF
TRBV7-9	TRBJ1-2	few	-	TGTGCCAGCAGCCACGGACAGTCAAATGGCTACACCTTC	CASSHGQSNGYTF
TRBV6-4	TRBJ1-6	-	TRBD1	TGTGCCAGCAGTGACTCAATCAGGGGGCGGAATTCACCCCTCCACTTT	CASSDSIRGRNSPLHF
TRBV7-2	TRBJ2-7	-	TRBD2	TGTGCCAGCAGCCTAAGCGCCGGGACTAGCGGGGGCGAGCAGTACTTC	CASSLSAGTSGGEQYF
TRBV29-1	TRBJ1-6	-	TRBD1	TGCAGCGCAAGACAGGGATGGTCTTCACCCCTCCACTTT	CSARQGWSSPLHF
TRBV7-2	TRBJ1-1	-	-	TGTGCCAGCAGATTGGGACAGAACACTGAAGCTTTCTTT	CASRLGQNTEAFF
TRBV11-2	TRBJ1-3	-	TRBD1	TGTGCCAGCAGCTGGGGGACAGGGCGGTCCGGAAACACCATATATTTT	CASSWGTGRSGNTIYF